A selection of T cell receptor beta chains follows, all from one sample in a study of spatial heterogeneity in lung cancer. TCRdb passed the 5' RACE reads through MiXCR, listing each CDR3 protein once. The table records tens of thousands of distinct CDR3 sequences, around 5.3% of them present only once. Material: PBMCs, obtained at surgery. Source of these receptors: a male donor with early-stage non-small cell lung cancer. The CDR3 runs from the conserved cysteine through the conserved F or W. Each record gives: J gene, clone size, V gene, D gene, CDR3 DNA, CDR3 protein. The D gene is left open where the match is weak. The size field is filled for only some rows; it gives once, few, many or a size class.

TRBJ2-7	many	TRBV28	.	TGTGCCAGCAGCTTAGGGGTTTCCTACGAGCAGTACTTC	CASSLGVSYEQYF
TRBJ1-2	many	TRBV6-2/TRBV6-3	.	TGTGCCAGCAGCGAACCCCCGACGTACTCTAACTATGGCTACACCTTC	CASSEPPTYSNYGYTF
TRBJ1-5	many	TRBV29-1	.	TGCAGCGTTGGGGGTAATCAGCCCCAGCATTTT	CSVGGNQPQHF
TRBJ1-2	few	TRBV6-6	.	TGTGCCAGCAGTTACCAACAGGGTTTACCTGGCTACACCTTC	CASSYQQGLPGYTF
TRBJ2-6	many	TRBV9	.	TGTGCCAGCAGCCCAAATCTCCATCCCGGCTCTGGGGCCAACGTCCTGACTTTC	CASSPNLHPGSGANVLTF
TRBJ2-7	many	TRBV7-2	TRBD2	TGTGCCAGCAGCGCGGGAGGCGAGCAGTACTTC	CASSAGGEQYF
TRBJ2-5	many	TRBV7-3	.	TGTGCCAGCAGCCCATTCGGACTGAAAGAGACCCAGTACTTC	CASSPFGLKETQYF
TRBJ1-3	.	TRBV11-3	TRBD1	TGTGCCAGCAGCCAAGAGGGGGCCCTCTCTGGAAACACCATATATTTT	CASSQEGALSGNTIYF
TRBJ2-7	few	TRBV5-6	.	TGTGCCAGCAGCTTGGGCAGTTCCAGCTCCTACGAGCAGTACTTC	CASSLGSSSSYEQYF
TRBJ2-1	many	TRBV6-4	TRBD1	TGTGCCACCCCACAGGGGGATGAGCAGTTCTTC	CATPQGDEQFF